A single TCR beta chain is shown here with its context. No patient had received any treatment before thyroid surgery. These data come from a study of metastatic and nonmetastatic thyroid tumors. On the study more broadly: Blood and tumor or nodule tissue repertoires from malignant and benign thyroid patients were compared.

TCRdb re-clonotyped the PCR reads via MiXCR. This repertoire shows 30,000 to 40,000 clones, under 40% found once; its top ten account for 16%. Germline CDR1 and CDR2: SGHTA and FQGTGA. V was clipped by 4 bases and J by 4 bases; unmatched bases: 2. This CDR3 contains 15 residues. Sequencing was carried out using tumor tissue. The TCR sequence derives from a female donor with papillary thyroid cancer or a benign thyroid nodule (not recorded which). Some clones in this sample may be carry-over from other donors' samples. This sequence joins TRBV7-3 and TRBJ2-2; TRBD1 agrees at 11 bases. The CDR3 protein is CASSYGTGGTGELFF. In nucleotides, the CDR3 is TGTGCCAGCAGCTACGGGACAGGGGGCACCGGGGAGCTGTTTTTT.